Listed below are T cell receptor beta chains from one sample, sequenced in a study of T cells after yellow fever vaccination. TCRdb re-derived calls from the 5' RACE reads in MiXCR, one entry per CDR3 protein. The repertoire holds hundreds of thousands of distinct CDR3 sequences, with 15% to 20% as singletons. Sequences were derived from PBMCs, sampled before the yellow fever booster vaccination. The receptors come from a man aged 18 to 30 who received the YFV17D yellow fever vaccine. Both conserved end residues are part of each CDR3. Fields, in order: CDR3 DNA, CDR3 protein, J gene, clone size, V gene, D gene. D genes are given only for firm matches. The size entry is marked missing in some rows and otherwise reads once, few, many or a size class.

CDR3 DNA: TGTGCCAGCAGTGAGCAAACCAGCCAAGAGACCCAGTACTTC
CDR3 protein: CASSEQTSQETQYF
J gene: TRBJ2-5
clone size: NA
V gene: TRBV2
D gene: NA

CDR3 DNA: TGTGCCACCAGCAGACCCCCGACAGGCAACCCGAGGGAGGGCTACACCTTC
CDR3 protein: CATSRPPTGNPREGYTF
J gene: TRBJ1-2
clone size: few
V gene: TRBV15
D gene: NA

CDR3 DNA: TGCAGTGCTAGAGATCGGGCAGGTATTAACTATGGCTACACCTTC
CDR3 protein: CSARDRAGINYGYTF
J gene: TRBJ1-2
clone size: NA
V gene: TRBV20-1
D gene: NA

CDR3 DNA: TGTGCCAGCAGCCAGATCCCTCAGGGGACCCAGTACTTC
CDR3 protein: CASSQIPQGTQYF
J gene: TRBJ2-5
clone size: few
V gene: TRBV3-1
D gene: NA

CDR3 DNA: TGTGCCAGTTCGAGCGGGGGGGCCGAGATTCAGTACTTC
CDR3 protein: CASSSGGAEIQYF
J gene: TRBJ2-4
clone size: NA
V gene: TRBV6-2/TRBV6-3
D gene: TRBD2

CDR3 DNA: TGTGCCAGCAGACCGGGACTAGCGGGGGGTTCGAGCTCCTACAATGAGCAGTTCTTC
CDR3 protein: CASRPGLAGGSSSYNEQFF
J gene: TRBJ2-1
clone size: NA
V gene: TRBV3-1
D gene: TRBD2

CDR3 DNA: TGTGCCAGCAGCCCCCGGATGTCCAGGGGAGATTCACCCCTCCACTTT
CDR3 protein: CASSPRMSRGDSPLHF
J gene: TRBJ1-6
clone size: few
V gene: TRBV7-2
D gene: NA

CDR3 DNA: TGTGCCAGCAGCCAAGGGGACAAGCGTTACGAGCAGTACTTC
CDR3 protein: CASSQGDKRYEQYF
J gene: TRBJ2-7
clone size: NA
V gene: TRBV4-2
D gene: NA

CDR3 DNA: TGTGCCAGCAGAAGCCTTCCGGGCCCCCGGGCGCAGCAGTTCTTC
CDR3 protein: CASRSLPGPRAQQFF
J gene: TRBJ2-1
clone size: few
V gene: TRBV7-2
D gene: NA

CDR3 DNA: TGCGCCAGCAGCTTGGTTCGTCTTTCGGATGACAGCCAAGAGACCCAGTACTTC
CDR3 protein: CASSLVRLSDDSQETQYF
J gene: TRBJ2-5
clone size: NA
V gene: TRBV5-1
D gene: NA

CDR3 DNA: TGCAGTGCTCGCCGCCGGGACAGCTCTGGAAACACCATATATTTT
CDR3 protein: CSARRRDSSGNTIYF
J gene: TRBJ1-3
clone size: NA
V gene: TRBV20-1
D gene: TRBD1

CDR3 DNA: TGCAGCGTAACAAAGGGGGGCACAGATACGCAGTATTTT
CDR3 protein: CSVTKGGTDTQYF
J gene: TRBJ2-3
clone size: NA
V gene: TRBV29-1
D gene: NA

CDR3 DNA: TGTGCCAGCAGCTCCCCGACAGGGTTCGAGACCCAGTACTTC
CDR3 protein: CASSSPTGFETQYF
J gene: TRBJ2-5
clone size: NA
V gene: TRBV7-6
D gene: TRBD1

CDR3 DNA: TGTGCCAGCAGCTTAGCGCGTGGGGTTCCGGAAGCTTTCTTT
CDR3 protein: CASSLARGVPEAFF
J gene: TRBJ1-1
clone size: few
V gene: TRBV7-2
D gene: NA

CDR3 DNA: TGTGCCAGCAGTTGGAGAGTCGGGGAAACCCAAGAGACCCAGTACTTC
CDR3 protein: CASSWRVGETQETQYF
J gene: TRBJ2-5
clone size: NA
V gene: TRBV6-5
D gene: NA

CDR3 DNA: TGTGCCAGCAGCCAAGACCCACCCATTCCAGATACGCAGTATTTT
CDR3 protein: CASSQDPPIPDTQYF
J gene: TRBJ2-3
clone size: few
V gene: TRBV4-2
D gene: NA

CDR3 DNA: TGCAGTGCTAGAGTTCCACTGGAGACCCAGTACTTC
CDR3 protein: CSARVPLETQYF
J gene: TRBJ2-5
clone size: few
V gene: TRBV20-1
D gene: NA

CDR3 DNA: TGTGCCAGCAGGCAGACCGGGACAATAAACTATGGCTACACCTTC
CDR3 protein: CASRQTGTINYGYTF
J gene: TRBJ1-2
clone size: few
V gene: TRBV3-1
D gene: NA

CDR3 DNA: TGTGCCAGTGGGGGGTCCAGCGCTGAGCAGTTCTTC
CDR3 protein: CASGGSSAEQFF
J gene: TRBJ2-1
clone size: few
V gene: TRBV7-2
D gene: NA

CDR3 DNA: TGTGCCAGCAGCTTAAGCGCAGGGTCCGTTGGCTACACCTTC
CDR3 protein: CASSLSAGSVGYTF
J gene: TRBJ1-2
clone size: NA
V gene: TRBV7-9
D gene: NA

CDR3 DNA: TGCAGTGCTAGACCTAGCGGGGGGCGGAAGACCCAGTACTTC
CDR3 protein: CSARPSGGRKTQYF
J gene: TRBJ2-5
clone size: NA
V gene: TRBV20-1
D gene: TRBD2

CDR3 DNA: TGTGCCAGTAGTATTCCAGGGAGAGATACGCAGTATTTT
CDR3 protein: CASSIPGRDTQYF
J gene: TRBJ2-3
clone size: many
V gene: TRBV19
D gene: NA

CDR3 DNA: TGTGCCAGCAGCATTAGGACAGGTCAAGAGACCCAGTACTTC
CDR3 protein: CASSIRTGQETQYF
J gene: TRBJ2-5
clone size: NA
V gene: TRBV7-2
D gene: TRBD1

CDR3 DNA: TGTGCCAGCAGTCCCACACCTTCGACCAGCCGGCGGGCCATATATTTT
CDR3 protein: CASSPTPSTSRRAIYF
J gene: TRBJ1-3
clone size: NA
V gene: TRBV12-3/TRBV12-4
D gene: NA

CDR3 DNA: TGTGCCAGCAGTCCCGGACCCTTTAACTATGGCTACACCTTC
CDR3 protein: CASSPGPFNYGYTF
J gene: TRBJ1-2
clone size: NA
V gene: TRBV3-1
D gene: NA

CDR3 DNA: TGTGCCAGCAGCTTAGCGGCGACTAGCGGGGGATACAATGAGCAGTTCTTC
CDR3 protein: CASSLAATSGGYNEQFF
J gene: TRBJ2-1
clone size: once
V gene: TRBV7-2
D gene: TRBD2

CDR3 DNA: TGTGCCAGCAGGAGCGGGGCCCAATACAATGAGCAGTTCTTC
CDR3 protein: CASRSGAQYNEQFF
J gene: TRBJ2-1
clone size: NA
V gene: TRBV12-3/TRBV12-4
D gene: TRBD2

CDR3 DNA: TGTGCCAGCAGCCCCGGGATGACCGGGCCGACTTACTATGGCTACACCTTC
CDR3 protein: CASSPGMTGPTYYGYTF
J gene: TRBJ1-2
clone size: NA
V gene: TRBV5-5
D gene: NA

CDR3 DNA: TGCGCCAGCAGCTTACCCGGGACTAGTATCGGGGGCAGAGAGACCCAGTACTTC
CDR3 protein: CASSLPGTSIGGRETQYF
J gene: TRBJ2-5
clone size: NA
V gene: TRBV5-1
D gene: TRBD2

CDR3 DNA: TGCGCCAGCAGCCGCCTACTAGCGGGGGACTCGGATACGCAGTATTTT
CDR3 protein: CASSRLLAGDSDTQYF
J gene: TRBJ2-3
clone size: few
V gene: TRBV4-3
D gene: TRBD2

CDR3 DNA: TGTGCCAGCAGTCACACCACAGATACGCAGTATTTT
CDR3 protein: CASSHTTDTQYF
J gene: TRBJ2-3
clone size: many
V gene: TRBV5-6
D gene: NA

CDR3 DNA: TGTGCCAGCAGCTTAATGGGACGAACCTTAATTCAGCCCCTCCACTTT
CDR3 protein: CASSLMGRTLIQPLHF
J gene: TRBJ1-6
clone size: few
V gene: TRBV7-2
D gene: NA

CDR3 DNA: TGTGCCAGCAGCTTAGTATGGGAGAGGGAGGACTATGGCTACACCTTC
CDR3 protein: CASSLVWEREDYGYTF
J gene: TRBJ1-2
clone size: NA
V gene: TRBV7-8
D gene: NA

CDR3 DNA: TGTGCCAGCAGCAAGACAGGGCTGAATGAAAAACTGTTTTTT
CDR3 protein: CASSKTGLNEKLFF
J gene: TRBJ1-4
clone size: NA
V gene: TRBV7-2
D gene: TRBD1

CDR3 DNA: TGCAGTGCTGACGGGACTAGCGGGGCATTGAGCACAGATACGCAGTATTTT
CDR3 protein: CSADGTSGALSTDTQYF
J gene: TRBJ2-3
clone size: NA
V gene: TRBV20-1
D gene: TRBD2

CDR3 DNA: TGCAGCGTTTTCGGGGGCCAAGAGACCCAGTACTTC
CDR3 protein: CSVFGGQETQYF
J gene: TRBJ2-5
clone size: many
V gene: TRBV29-1
D gene: NA

CDR3 DNA: TGTGCCACCAGCAGAGGGGTCACGGCCGCAGATACGCAGTATTTT
CDR3 protein: CATSRGVTAADTQYF
J gene: TRBJ2-3
clone size: NA
V gene: TRBV15
D gene: NA

CDR3 DNA: TGTGCCAGCAGCTTGTACCCAGAGACCCAGTACTTC
CDR3 protein: CASSLYPETQYF
J gene: TRBJ2-5
clone size: few
V gene: TRBV5-6
D gene: NA

CDR3 DNA: TGCGCCAGCAGCCAAAACGGTGGCCTCACAGATACGCAGTATTTT
CDR3 protein: CASSQNGGLTDTQYF
J gene: TRBJ2-3
clone size: NA
V gene: TRBV4-3
D gene: NA

CDR3 DNA: TGTGCCACCAGCAGGACCACTAGCGGAGACAATGAGCAGTTCTTC
CDR3 protein: CATSRTTSGDNEQFF
J gene: TRBJ2-1
clone size: NA
V gene: TRBV15
D gene: TRBD2

CDR3 DNA: TGTGCCAGCAGACCGGCGGACAGGGCCCCCTACGAGCAGTACTTC
CDR3 protein: CASRPADRAPYEQYF
J gene: TRBJ2-7
clone size: NA
V gene: TRBV27
D gene: TRBD1

CDR3 DNA: TGTGCCAGCAGCTACAGAGGTGGCTACACCTTC
CDR3 protein: CASSYRGGYTF
J gene: TRBJ1-2
clone size: many
V gene: TRBV6-5
D gene: NA

CDR3 DNA: TGCAGCGTTGTAGGCACCTACACTGAAGCTTTCTTT
CDR3 protein: CSVVGTYTEAFF
J gene: TRBJ1-1
clone size: few
V gene: TRBV29-1
D gene: NA

CDR3 DNA: TGTGCCAGCGGGGATGAGCAGTTCTTC
CDR3 protein: CASGDEQFF
J gene: TRBJ2-1
clone size: NA
V gene: TRBV2
D gene: NA

CDR3 DNA: TGTGCCAGCAGTGAGCTGGGTAGTAGCAATCAGCCCCAGCATTTT
CDR3 protein: CASSELGSSNQPQHF
J gene: TRBJ1-5
clone size: few
V gene: TRBV6-1
D gene: NA

CDR3 DNA: TGCGCCAGCCTTGCAAGCAATGAGCAGTTCTTC
CDR3 protein: CASLASNEQFF
J gene: TRBJ2-1
clone size: NA
V gene: TRBV10-2
D gene: NA

CDR3 DNA: TGTGCCAGCAGTCCAGGACAGGGCCACGTAAGCAATCAGCCCCAGCATTTT
CDR3 protein: CASSPGQGHVSNQPQHF
J gene: TRBJ1-5
clone size: NA
V gene: TRBV12-3/TRBV12-4
D gene: TRBD1

CDR3 DNA: TGTGCCAGCTCACCGACCCCCGGCTCCTACAATGAGCAGTTCTTC
CDR3 protein: CASSPTPGSYNEQFF
J gene: TRBJ2-1
clone size: few
V gene: TRBV18
D gene: NA

CDR3 DNA: TGCGCCAGCAGCTTCGACCGGGGGAGGAACGAGCAGTACTTC
CDR3 protein: CASSFDRGRNEQYF
J gene: TRBJ2-7
clone size: NA
V gene: TRBV5-1
D gene: NA